This TCR beta chain is drawn from a study of cytomegalovirus exposure and HLA in healthy donors. Study findings and constraints: The sole available immune exposure information was CMV serostatus. Per a later analysis, HLA-associated TCR beta chains showed more clonal expansion than other, equally common TCR beta chains.

The table lists this clone with a few counts. Antigen unknown. Primers: 60 Vbeta forward and 13 Jbeta reverse. Here immunoSEQ multiplex PCR was the method, and the copy in TCRdb shows in-frame clones only, minus some. This sample yields roughly 130,000 clones, of which 70% to 80% are seen a single time; over 3% belongs to the top ten. V was cut by 5 bases and J by 0 bases, with 10 bases left in between. In germline, CDR1 is MNHEY, CDR2 SMNVEV (reference sequence). The CDR3 is made up of 14 amino acids. The V call is TRBV27, the J call TRBJ1-1, with D maybe TRBD1 (6 bases). Material: PBMCs. The source of this sequence is a female donor in good health and CMV-seronegative. CDR3 sequence (DNA): TGTGCCAGCAGTCTTCAGGGGATGAACACTGAAGCTTTCTTT. Translating gives CASSLQGMNTEAFF.